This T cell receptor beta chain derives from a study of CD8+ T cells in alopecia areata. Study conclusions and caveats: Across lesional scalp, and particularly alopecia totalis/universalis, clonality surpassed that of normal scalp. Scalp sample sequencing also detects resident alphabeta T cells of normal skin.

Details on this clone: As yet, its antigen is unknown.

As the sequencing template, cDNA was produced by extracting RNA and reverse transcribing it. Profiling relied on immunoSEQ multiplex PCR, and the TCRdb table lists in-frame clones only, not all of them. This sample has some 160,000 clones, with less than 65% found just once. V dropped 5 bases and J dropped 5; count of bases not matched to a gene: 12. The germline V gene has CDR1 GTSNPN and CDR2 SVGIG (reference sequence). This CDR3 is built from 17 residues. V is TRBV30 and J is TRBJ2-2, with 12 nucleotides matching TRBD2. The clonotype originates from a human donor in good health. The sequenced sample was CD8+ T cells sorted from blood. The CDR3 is CAWEQTSGSRKTGELFF. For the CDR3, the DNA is TGTGCCTGGGAGCAGACTAGCGGGAGTAGAAAGACCGGGGAGCTGTTTTTT.